A single sample is the source of the 21 T cell receptor beta chains below, sequenced in a study of molecular identifiers for immune sequencing clone quantification. MiXCR, applied by TCRdb to the PCR reads, yields one record per CDR3 protein. The sample lists about 640,000 distinct CDR3 sequences; approximately 20% were seen once. Sequencing input: naive CD8+ T cells from blood, with Jurkat cell RNA spiked in. Subset here: FACS-sorted CD8+CD4-CCR7+CD45RA+ naive T cells. All receptors come from a human donor in good health. Some libraries in this study had Jurkat cell RNA spiked in.

This clonotype was seen a handful of times. The rearrangement uses TRBV7-9 and TRBJ1-2, with D hard to call. V dropped 2 bases and J dropped 4 bases, with 17 bases sitting between them. The CDR3 is 16 amino acids. Per germline, CDR1 SEHNR and CDR2 FQNEAQ (reference sequence). CDR3 coding DNA: TGTGCCAGCAGCTTAACTAATGTTCCAAAGCCCTATGGCTACACCTTC. Translated, it gives CASSLTNVPKPYGYTF.

Of note for this clonotype: A much larger clone differs from this one at a single base, so this may be a read error. V is TRBV15 and J is TRBJ2-7; 7 bases are shared with TRBD1. Germline CDR1 reads LNHNV; CDR2 reads YYDKDF (reference sequence). The CDR3 has 14 residues. The V gene end was trimmed by 2 bases and the J gene end by 5 bases; junction bases not matched to a gene: 6. Written as DNA, the CDR3 is TGTGCCACCAGCAGACAGACAGGGTCCGACGAGCAGTACTTC. This sequence encodes CATSRQTGSDEQYF.

This clonotype was found many times. The genes are TRBV6-5 and TRBJ1-1; TRBD1 aligns across 9 bases. Germline V gives CDR1 MNHEY, CDR2 SVGAGI. CDR3 length equals 15 residues. The V gene end was trimmed by 5 bases and the J gene end by 1 base; junction bases not matched to a gene: 5. The CDR3 DNA sequence: TGTGCCAGCAGTAACACAGGGGGCGCGAACACTGAAGCTTTCTTT. The encoded protein is CASSNTGGANTEAFF.

This clonotype showed up many times. The CDR3 coding sequence is TGTGCCAGCAGCGCCAATAGCCTCCCAGGGGACGGTGAGCAGTTCTTC. Translated, it gives CASSANSLPGDGEQFF. The genes are TRBV9 and TRBJ2-1, with D perhaps matching TRBD1 (6 bases). The CDR3 covers 16 residues. V was clipped by 3 bases and J by 9 bases, with 22 bases between them. Germline V gene data show CDR1 as SGDLS and CDR2 as YYNGEE.

This clonotype was seen at least ten times. The V and J genes are TRBV11-2 and TRBJ2-5; no reliable D call. The V gene lost 6 bases and the J gene lost 1 base, with 15 bases spanning the gap. The CDR3 spans 15 residues. The germline V gene has CDR1 SGHAT and CDR2 FQNNGV. The CDR3 region has the DNA TGTGCCAGCAGTCGCCCCGGCGCTCTCCAAGAGACCCAGTACTTC. As protein: CASSRPGALQETQYF.

In this sample, this clonotype turned up many times. The rearrangement joins TRBV4-3 to TRBJ2-5; 9 positions match TRBD2. V shed 0 bases and J 5 bases; nucleotides not matched to a gene: 13. The CDR3 sequence is 18 residues long. Per germline, CDR1 LGHNA and CDR2 YSLEER. The CDR3 loop is CASSQDSLVAGAGETQYF. CDR3 DNA sequence: TGCGCCAGCAGCCAAGATAGTTTGGTAGCGGGGGCTGGGGAGACCCAGTACTTC.

The V call is TRBV5-4, the J call TRBJ2-5; D remains unclear. Per germline, CDR1 SGHNT and CDR2 YYREEE (reference sequence). This CDR3 region has 15 residues. Trimming left V 1 base short and J 2 bases short, with 12 bases between. CDR3 DNA sequence: TGTGCCAGCAGCTTGAACGGGTGGTTACAAGAGACCCAGTACTTC. This gives the protein CASSLNGWLQETQYF.

The chain has TRBV7-9 and TRBJ1-6; D is unresolved. The length of the CDR3 is 16 residues. Germline V CDR1 and CDR2: SEHNR, FQNEAQ (reference sequence). Trimming took 3 bases from V and 6 from J, leaving 15 bases between them. CDR3 sequence: CASSFETPRLNSPLHF. CDR3 nucleotide sequence: TGTGCCAGCAGCTTTGAGACCCCTCGCCTTAATTCACCCCTCCACTTT.

V and J are TRBV6-6 and TRBJ2-1; the D is unclear. V was trimmed by 7 bases and J by 4 bases, leaving 11 bases between them. Germline CDR1 and CDR2: MNHNY and SVGAGI (reference sequence). The CDR3 runs to 13 residues. The CDR3 loop reads CASNPQAYNEQFF. CDR3 bases: TGTGCCAGCAACCCGCAGGCTTACAATGAGCAGTTCTTC.

This clonotype was seen a handful of times. The V call is TRBV21-1, the J call TRBJ1-6; TRBD1 is the table's D call, not checked against the DNA. TRBV21-1 is a pseudogene locus. The CDR3 is made up of 16 amino acids. The CDR3, as DNA: TGTGCCAGCAGGGGGGCAGCCAACTCCTATAATTCACCCCTCCACTTT. This sequence encodes CASRGAANSYNSPLHF.

This clonotype has a single count. A much larger clone sits a single nucleotide away, making a read error possible. V is TRBV30 and J is TRBJ2-7; 9 bases line up with TRBD1. The J segment lost 6 bases and the V segment lost 2 bases, leaving 8 bases of the junction unmatched. Germline-derived CDR1 and CDR2 are GTSNPN and SVGIG (reference sequence). The CDR3 is 14 amino acids. CDR3 sequence: CAWSPGTGQCEQYF. The CDR3 bases are TGTGCCTGGAGTCCCGGGACAGGGCAGTGCGAGCAGTACTTC.

This clonotype was seen at least ten times. This chain uses TRBV4-1 with TRBJ2-3; unclear D gene. Trimming removed 1 base at V and 2 bases at J, with 7 bases between. The CDR3 sequence is 14 residues long. Germline CDR1 and CDR2: MGHRA and YSYEKL. CDR3 region: CASSQGANTDTQYF. CDR3 nucleotide sequence: TGCGCCAGCAGCCAAGGGGCCAACACAGATACGCAGTATTTT.

Many counts were recorded for this clonotype. The chain combines TRBV28 with TRBJ2-7; no clear D. The CDR3 is 13 residues long. The germline V and J ends were trimmed by 3 bases and 1 base, with 7 bases remaining between them. Looked up from germline, CDR1 is MDHEN and CDR2 is SYDVKM. The CDR3 bases are TGTGCCAGCAGTTTGCTAAAATCCTACGAGCAGTACTTC. Translated, it gives CASSLLKSYEQYF.

This clonotype was detected many times. The chain joins TRBV20-1 to TRBJ1-1; D not resolved. The CDR3 runs 12 residues. The germline V and J ends were trimmed by 6 bases and 3 bases, with 11 bases remaining between them. Germline assignment: CDR1 DFQATT and CDR2 SNEGSKA (reference sequence). The CDR3, as DNA: TGCAGTGCAATCGACGAGTACACTGAAGCTTTCTTT. Translated, it gives CSAIDEYTEAFF.

About this clonotype itself: Relative to the germline gene, one junction end is altered; a read error may explain this. This sequence joins TRBV4-3 and TRBJ2-7; 11 nucleotides agree with TRBD1. The CDR3 spans 16 residues. CDR1 and CDR2 from the germline V gene are LGHNA and YSLEER. The CDR3 is CASGQGTGGLGYEQYF. In DNA form, the CDR3 reads TGCGCCAGCGGCCAAGGGACAGGGGGTTTAGGCTACGAGCAGTACTTC.

This clonotype was observed at least ten times. The rearrangement uses TRBV5-4 and TRBJ2-7; 8 bases fit TRBD1. This CDR3 comprises 14 residues. V shed 4 bases, J shed 2 bases, and the junction held 5 bases outside the gene matches. The V gene's germline CDR1 is SGHNT and CDR2 YYREEE (reference sequence). The CDR3 reads CASSTGTGPYEQYF. The DNA of the CDR3 is TGTGCCAGCAGCACCGGGACAGGACCCTACGAGCAGTACTTC.

This clonotype was seen many times. The V gene is TRBV7-9, the J gene TRBJ2-3, with 9 bases fitting TRBD1. The ends lost 5 bases at V and 1 base at J; junction bases unmatched: 10. The CDR3 spans 17 residues. The germline CDR1 and CDR2 sequences are SEHNR and FQNEAQ (reference sequence). The CDR3 nucleotides are TGTGCCAGCAGCAGTGCCACAGGGGGCCAGGGCACAGATACGCAGTATTTT. Its translation: CASSSATGGQGTDTQYF. The full variable domain, rest sourced from reference TRBV7-9 and TRBJ2-3, is DTGVSQNPRHKITKRGQNVTFRCDPISEHNRLYWYRQTLGQGPEFLTYFQNEAQLEKSRLLSDRFSAERPKGSFSTLEIQRTEQGDSAMYLCASSSATGGQGTDTQYFGPGTRLTVL.

The rearrangement uses TRBV6-2 or TRBV6-3 and TRBJ2-7; 11 nucleotides match TRBD2. This CDR3 has 15 amino acids. Germline trimming cut 6 bases from V and 3 bases from J; bases unmatched to any gene: 7. Germline lookup yields CDR1 MNHEY and CDR2 SVGEGT. The CDR3 reads CASRVGLAANYEQYF. For the CDR3, the DNA is TGTGCCAGCAGAGTGGGACTAGCGGCAAACTACGAGCAGTACTTC.

This clonotype showed up many times. V usage is TRBV7-9 and J usage is TRBJ2-1; D perhaps matches TRBD1 (5 bases). Germline V CDR1 and CDR2: SEHNR, FQNEAQ (reference sequence). The CDR3 covers 16 residues. The germline V and J ends were trimmed by 1 base and 8 bases, with 18 bases remaining between them. CDR3 in DNA: TGTGCCAGCAGCTTAGGAGGCAGGGCCCAAAGGGATGAGCAGTTCTTC. Translation: CASSLGGRAQRDEQFF.

At least ten counts were recorded for this clonotype. V gene TRBV19 combines with J gene TRBJ2-2; D unclear. Germline assignment: CDR1 LNHDA and CDR2 SQIVND (reference sequence). V lost 10 bases and J 1 base, leaving 4 bases between the germline ends. The CDR3 is made up of 11 amino acids. Here the CDR3 reads CATQNTGELFF. The CDR3 DNA sequence: TGTGCCACCCAGAACACCGGGGAGCTGTTTTTT.

Comment on this clonotype: Just one base apart from a much larger clone, this may be a read error. The J gene is TRBJ2-7, the V gene TRBV19, with a tentative D call TRBD1 (6 bases). The V gene's germline CDR1 is LNHDA and CDR2 SQIVND (reference sequence). Trimming shortened V by 2 bases and J by 3 bases, and 11 bases separated the two germline ends. The CDR3 is 14 residues long. The CDR3 bases are TGTGCCAGTAGTATATCAGGGGACCGCTACGAGCAGTACTTC. Residues: CASSISGDRYEQYF.